The rows below give T cell receptor beta chains drawn from one sample of a study of blood T cell repertoires in COVID-19. Profiled with immunoSEQ multiplex PCR; TCRdb holds only in-frame clones, not every one. The top ten hold 8% to 9.5% of the sample, which has under 200,000 clones, roughly 80% seen once. The sequenced sample consisted of peripheral blood. Every receptor here comes from a man between 60 and 70 years old with acute or convalescent COVID-19. Both conserved end residues are part of each CDR3. Fields, in order: V gene, J gene, clone size, D gene, CDR3 DNA, CDR3 protein. D genes are given only for firm matches. Clone sizes are given selectively: once, few, many, or a class where the clone is expanded.

TRBV5-8	TRBJ2-7	-	TRBD1	TGTGCCAGCAGCTTGGCCGGGACAGGCTCCTACGAGCAGTACTTC	CASSLAGTGSYEQYF
TRBV5-1	TRBJ2-3	-	-	TGCGCCAGCAGGGGCGGGGATGGGACAGATACGCAGTATTTT	CASRGGDGTDTQYF
TRBV2	TRBJ2-5	-	TRBD2	TGTGCCAGCAGTAGGGAGGGTACGGTACGAGAGACCCAGTACTTC	CASSREGTVRETQYF
TRBV6-2/TRBV6-3	TRBJ1-5	-	-	TGTGCCAGCAGCCTCCGGGACAACTCGGGACAGCCCCAGCATTTT	CASSLRDNSGQPQHF
TRBV7-9	TRBJ1-1	-	-	TGTGCCAGCAGCAGGCAGGGAGAAGCTTTCTTT	CASSRQGEAFF
TRBV2	TRBJ1-2	-	-	TGTGCCCTAGTTGGGCTAGACGGGGGAGCTAACTATGGCTACACCTTC	CALVGLDGGANYGYTF
TRBV19	TRBJ2-5	-	-	TGTGCCAGTAGTATAGAAGGAGGGCAAGAGACCCAGTACTTC	CASSIEGGQETQYF
TRBV5-4	TRBJ2-5	-	-	TGTGCCAGCAGCTATTCTAGTTCCCAAGAGACCCAGTACTTC	CASSYSSSQETQYF
TRBV5-6	TRBJ1-3	-	TRBD1	TGTGCCAGCATCCGAACGGGGACAGGGGGCTTCTCTGGAAACACCATATATTTT	CASIRTGTGGFSGNTIYF
TRBV5-1	TRBJ1-4	-	TRBD1	TGCGCCAGCAGCTGGAACTCCGGGACAGGGGGCCCAAATGAAAAACTGTTTTTT	CASSWNSGTGGPNEKLFF
TRBV29-1	TRBJ1-2	-	-	TGCAGCGTTGAAGAAGCGGATAACTATGGCTACACCTTC	CSVEEADNYGYTF
TRBV9	TRBJ2-7	-	TRBD1	TGTGCCAGCAGCGTAGGGGACAGCCCTACGGAGCAGTACTTC	CASSVGDSPTEQYF
TRBV19	TRBJ1-5	-	-	TGTGCCAGTAGTATGCTTCAGGGACAGCCCCAGCATTTT	CASSMLQGQPQHF
TRBV5-1	TRBJ1-1	-	-	TGCGCCAGCAGCCCAGAGGTGGGGAACACTGAAGCTTTCTTT	CASSPEVGNTEAFF
TRBV10-3	TRBJ2-2	-	TRBD1	TGTGCCATCAGTCCAGTCCGGGACAGGGCAACCGGGGAGCTGTTTTTT	CAISPVRDRATGELFF
TRBV19	TRBJ2-7	-	-	TGTGCCAGTAGCCCCCCAGGCTACGAGCAGTACTTC	CASSPPGYEQYF
TRBV20-1	TRBJ2-5	-	-	TGCAGTGCTAGTCGGAGGACCCCCGGGGAGACCCAGTACTTC	CSASRRTPGETQYF
TRBV6-5	TRBJ1-2	many	TRBD1	TGTGCCAGCAGACCCGGACAGGGAGATGGTGGCTACACCTTC	CASRPGQGDGGYTF
TRBV12-3/TRBV12-4	TRBJ2-1	-	-	TGTGCCAGCAGGAGTGGTTACAATGAGCAGTTCTTC	CASRSGYNEQFF
TRBV7-2	TRBJ1-2	-	-	TGTGCCAGCAGCTTAGAAATCGGAGGGGCGGTTAATGGCTACACCTTC	CASSLEIGGAVNGYTF
TRBV15	TRBJ1-2	-	-	TGTGCCACCAGCAGGATGGGGTTGGGGGCGGACCATGGCTACACCTTC	CATSRMGLGADHGYTF